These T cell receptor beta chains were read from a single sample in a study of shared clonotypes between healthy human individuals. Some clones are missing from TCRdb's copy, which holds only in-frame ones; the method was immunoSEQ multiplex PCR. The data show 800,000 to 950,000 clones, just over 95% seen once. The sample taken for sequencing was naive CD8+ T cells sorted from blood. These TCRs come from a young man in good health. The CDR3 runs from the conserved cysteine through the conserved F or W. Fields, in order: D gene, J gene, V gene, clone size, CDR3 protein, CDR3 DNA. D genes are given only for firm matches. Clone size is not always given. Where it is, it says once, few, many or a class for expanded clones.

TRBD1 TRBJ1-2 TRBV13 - CASSHNPGQDLYGYTF TGTGCCAGCAGCCACAATCCGGGACAGGATCTCTATGGCTACACCTTC
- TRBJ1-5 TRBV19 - CASSMVGVYGNQPQHF TGTGCCAGTAGTATGGTGGGGGTCTATGGCAATCAGCCCCAGCATTTT
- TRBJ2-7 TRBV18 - CASSPQEGEAYEQYF TGTGCCAGCTCACCTCAGGAAGGGGAAGCCTACGAGCAGTACTTC
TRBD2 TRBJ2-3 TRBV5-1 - CASSLGSGSGDTQYF TGCGCCAGCAGCTTGGGGAGCGGGAGTGGAGATACGCAGTATTTT
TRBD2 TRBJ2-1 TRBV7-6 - CASSTRLAGGPPEQFF TGTGCCAGCAGCACCCGACTAGCGGGAGGGCCCCCTGAGCAGTTCTTC
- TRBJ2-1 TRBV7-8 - CASSLARGSGTSYNEQFF TGTGCCAGCAGCTTAGCCCGAGGTAGCGGTACCTCTTACAATGAGCAGTTCTTC
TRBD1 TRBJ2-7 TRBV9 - CASSVDTGEWTYEQYF TGTGCCAGCAGCGTAGATACAGGGGAATGGACCTACGAGCAGTACTTC
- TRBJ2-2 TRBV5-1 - CASSSGVAAGYTGELFF TGCGCCAGCAGCTCCGGGGTAGCGGCAGGGTACACCGGGGAGCTGTTTTTT
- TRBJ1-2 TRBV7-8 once CASSDPMQGGGYTF TGTGCCAGCAGCGATCCAATGCAGGGCGGGGGCTACACCTTC
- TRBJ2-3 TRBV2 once CASSGDTQYF TGTGCCAGCAGTGGAGATACGCAGTATTTT
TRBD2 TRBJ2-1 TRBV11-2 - CASSFVSGRNEQFF TGTGCCAGCAGCTTTGTTAGCGGGAGGAATGAGCAGTTCTTC
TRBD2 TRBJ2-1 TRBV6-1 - CASSEAAGGYNEQFF TGTGCCAGCAGTGAAGCTGCGGGAGGCTACAATGAGCAGTTCTTC
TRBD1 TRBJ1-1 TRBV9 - CASSEGRQGNTEAFF TGTGCCAGCAGCGAAGGAAGACAGGGGAACACTGAAGCTTTCTTT
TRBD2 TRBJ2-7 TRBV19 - CASSLVSSGLYEQYF TGTGCCAGTAGCCTTGTCTCTAGCGGCCTCTACGAGCAGTACTTC
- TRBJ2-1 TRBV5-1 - CASSLAAGPNNEQFF TGCGCCAGCAGCTTGGCCGCAGGTCCGAACAATGAGCAGTTCTTC
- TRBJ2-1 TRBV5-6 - CASSLWVAVMTTWDEQFF TGTGCCAGCAGCTTGTGGGTGGCCGTTATGACTACTTGGGATGAGCAGTTCTTC
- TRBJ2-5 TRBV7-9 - CASSLMAPRSPQETQYF TGTGCCAGCAGCTTAATGGCACCGAGGTCGCCTCAAGAGACCCAGTACTTC
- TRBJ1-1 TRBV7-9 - CASSARLGGYTEAFF TGTGCCAGCAGCGCGAGGTTGGGCGGATACACTGAAGCTTTCTTT
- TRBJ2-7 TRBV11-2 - CASSRDYEQYF TGTGCCAGCAGCCGGGACTACGAGCAGTACTTC
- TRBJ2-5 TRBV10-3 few CAISATREETQYF TGTGCCATCAGCGCCACTAGGGAAGAGACCCAGTACTTC
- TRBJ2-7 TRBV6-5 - CASSYSSSYEQYF TGTGCCAGCAGTTACTCCTCCTCCTACGAGCAGTACTTC
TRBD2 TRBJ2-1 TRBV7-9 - CASSLTAGRINEQFF TGTGCCAGCAGCTTAACAGCGGGGAGGATTAATGAGCAGTTCTTC
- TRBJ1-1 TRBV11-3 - CASTPAGPEAFF TGTGCCAGCACCCCGGCCGGTCCTGAAGCTTTCTTT
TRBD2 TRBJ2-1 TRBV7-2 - CASSLAGLAGAGNEQFF TGTGCCAGCAGCTTAGCGGGACTAGCGGGAGCTGGCAATGAGCAGTTCTTC
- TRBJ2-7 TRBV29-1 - CSVEADSSYEQYF TGCAGCGTTGAAGCCGACAGCTCCTACGAGCAGTACTTC
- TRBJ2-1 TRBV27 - CASSLMGLGNNEQFF TGTGCCAGCAGCCTTATGGGGTTGGGGAATAATGAGCAGTTCTTC
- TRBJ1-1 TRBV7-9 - CASSLVGKRAEAFF TGTGCCAGCAGCTTAGTCGGGAAGAGAGCTGAAGCTTTCTTT
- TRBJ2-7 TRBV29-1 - CSVGDSTYEQYF TGCAGCGTTGGGGACTCGACCTACGAGCAGTACTTC
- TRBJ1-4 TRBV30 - CAWSRVAGLPEKLFF TGTGCCTGGAGTAGGGTCGCAGGGCTGCCTGAAAAACTGTTTTTT
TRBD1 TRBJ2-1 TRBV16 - CASSQYGQGAYNEQFF TGTGCCAGCAGCCAGTACGGACAGGGGGCTTACAATGAGCAGTTCTTC
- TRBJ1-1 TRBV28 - CASRGPEAFF TGTGCCAGCCGTGGCCCTGAAGCTTTCTTT
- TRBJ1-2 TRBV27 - CASSSTWGAGYTF TGTGCCAGCAGCTCAACGTGGGGGGCGGGCTACACCTTC
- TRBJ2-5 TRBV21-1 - CASSKREKETQYF TGTGCCAGCAGCAAACGGGAGAAAGAGACCCAGTACTTC
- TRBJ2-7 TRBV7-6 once CASSPPGTPYEQYF TGTGCCAGCAGCCCTCCCGGGACACCCTACGAGCAGTACTTC
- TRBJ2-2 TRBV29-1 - CSVVWTTGELFF TGCAGCGTCGTGTGGACCACCGGGGAGCTGTTTTTT
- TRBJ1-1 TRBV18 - CASSPGTAEAFF TGTGCCAGCTCACCAGGAACAGCTGAAGCTTTCTTT
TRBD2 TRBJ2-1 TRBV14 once CASSLPGGCSYSYNEQFF TGTGCCAGCAGCCTCCCGGGGGGGTGCTCGTATTCCTACAATGAGCAGTTCTTC
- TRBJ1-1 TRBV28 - CASSSNTLGTSRGNTEAFF TGTGCCAGCAGCTCAAACACCCTCGGGACCTCCCGAGGCAACACTGAAGCTTTCTTT
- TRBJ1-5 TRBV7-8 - CASSLAFEGRNQPQHF TGTGCCAGCAGCTTAGCATTCGAGGGGCGGAATCAGCCCCAGCATTTT
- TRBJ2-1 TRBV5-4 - CASSLGWRDNEQFF TGTGCCAGCAGCCTTGGCTGGAGGGACAATGAGCAGTTCTTC
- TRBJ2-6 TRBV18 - CASSRDGRSSGANVLTF TGTGCCAGCTCACGTGACGGACGATCCTCTGGGGCCAACGTCCTGACTTTC
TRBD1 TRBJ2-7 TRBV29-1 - CSARQGYEQYF TGCAGCGCCCGACAGGGCTACGAGCAGTACTTC
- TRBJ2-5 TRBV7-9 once CASSSGGTETQYF TGTGCCAGCAGCTCTGGGGGGACGGAGACCCAGTACTTC
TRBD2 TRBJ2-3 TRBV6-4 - CASALAGESDTQYF TGTGCCAGCGCTCTAGCGGGAGAATCAGATACGCAGTATTTT
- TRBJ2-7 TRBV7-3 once CASSLSVRDEQYF TGTGCCAGCAGCTTATCGGTTAGAGACGAGCAGTACTTC
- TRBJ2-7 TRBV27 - CASSLSSSVTYEQYF TGTGCCAGCAGTTTATCATCTAGCGTTACCTACGAGCAGTACTTC
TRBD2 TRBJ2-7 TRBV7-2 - CASSRLAGGRGQYF TGTGCCAGCAGCCGCCTAGCGGGAGGAAGGGGGCAGTACTTC
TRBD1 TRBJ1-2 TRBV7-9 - CASSLANRGPSYGYTF TGTGCCAGCAGCTTGGCCAACAGGGGGCCGTCCTATGGCTACACCTTC